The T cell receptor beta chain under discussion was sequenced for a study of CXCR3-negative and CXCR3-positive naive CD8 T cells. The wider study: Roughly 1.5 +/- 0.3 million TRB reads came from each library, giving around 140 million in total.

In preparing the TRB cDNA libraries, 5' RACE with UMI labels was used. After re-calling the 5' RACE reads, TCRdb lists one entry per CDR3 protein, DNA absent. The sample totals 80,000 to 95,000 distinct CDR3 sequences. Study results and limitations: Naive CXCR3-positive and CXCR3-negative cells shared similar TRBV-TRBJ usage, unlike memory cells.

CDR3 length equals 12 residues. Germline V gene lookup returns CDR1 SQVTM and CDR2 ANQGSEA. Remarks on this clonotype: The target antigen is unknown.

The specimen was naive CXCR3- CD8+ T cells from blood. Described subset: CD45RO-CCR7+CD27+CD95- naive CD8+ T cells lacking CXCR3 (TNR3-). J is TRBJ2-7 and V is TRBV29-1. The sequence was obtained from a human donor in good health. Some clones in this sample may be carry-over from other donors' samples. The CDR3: CSGLSGSYEQYF.